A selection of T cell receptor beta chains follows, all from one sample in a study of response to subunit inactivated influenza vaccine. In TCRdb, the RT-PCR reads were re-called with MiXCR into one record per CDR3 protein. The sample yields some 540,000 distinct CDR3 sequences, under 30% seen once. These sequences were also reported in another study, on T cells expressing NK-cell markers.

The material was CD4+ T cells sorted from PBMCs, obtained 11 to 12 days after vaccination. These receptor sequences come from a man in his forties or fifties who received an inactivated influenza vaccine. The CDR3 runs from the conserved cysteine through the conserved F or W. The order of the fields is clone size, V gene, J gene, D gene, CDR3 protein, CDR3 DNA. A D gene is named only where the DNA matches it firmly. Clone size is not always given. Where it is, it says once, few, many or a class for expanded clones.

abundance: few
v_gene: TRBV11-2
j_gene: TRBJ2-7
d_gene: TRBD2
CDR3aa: CASSLISKVWSGSYEQYF
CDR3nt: TGTGCCAGCAGCTTAATTTCGAAGGTCTGGAGCGGGAGCTACGAGCAGTACTTC

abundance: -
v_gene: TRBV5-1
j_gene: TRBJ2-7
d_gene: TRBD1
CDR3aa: CASSPLADRGGEQYF
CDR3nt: TGCGCCAGCAGCCCGTTAGCTGACAGGGGAGGCGAGCAGTACTTC

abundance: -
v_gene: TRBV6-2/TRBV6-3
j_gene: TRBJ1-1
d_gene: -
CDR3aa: CASNDLQGRTEAFF
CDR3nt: TGTGCCAGCAACGACTTACAGGGTAGGACTGAAGCTTTCTTT

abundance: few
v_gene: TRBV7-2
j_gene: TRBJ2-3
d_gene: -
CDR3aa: CASSPQRGADTQYF
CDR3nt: TGTGCCAGCAGCCCCCAACGTGGGGCAGATACGCAGTATTTT

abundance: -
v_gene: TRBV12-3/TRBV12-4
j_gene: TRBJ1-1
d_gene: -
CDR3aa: CASSTPRQAMNTEAFF
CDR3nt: TGTGCCAGCAGCACTCCCCGACAGGCCATGAACACTGAAGCTTTCTTT

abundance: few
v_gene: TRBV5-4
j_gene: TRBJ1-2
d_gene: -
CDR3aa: CASSAGVGGYTF
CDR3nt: TGTGCCAGCAGCGCAGGGGTTGGTGGCTACACCTTC

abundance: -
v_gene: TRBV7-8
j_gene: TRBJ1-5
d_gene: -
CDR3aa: CASAKAGQLSNQPQHF
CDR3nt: TGTGCCAGCGCCAAAGCTGGACAGTTAAGCAATCAGCCCCAGCATTTT

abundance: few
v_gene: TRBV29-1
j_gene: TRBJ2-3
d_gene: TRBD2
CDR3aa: CSVVRAGGSTDTQYF
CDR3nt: TGCAGCGTTGTCAGGGCGGGGGGATCCACAGATACGCAGTATTTT

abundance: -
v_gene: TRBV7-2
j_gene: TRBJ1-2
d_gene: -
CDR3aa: CASSPYARQTHSYGYTF
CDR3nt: TGTGCCAGCAGCCCTTATGCTCGACAGACACATAGCTATGGCTACACCTTC

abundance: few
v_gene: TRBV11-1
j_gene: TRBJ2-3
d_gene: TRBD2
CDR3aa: CASSLLLAGGTDTQYF
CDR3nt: TGTGCCAGCAGCTTACTGCTAGCGGGGGGCACAGATACGCAGTATTTT

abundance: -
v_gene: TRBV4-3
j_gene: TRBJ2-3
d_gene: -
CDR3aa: CASSQAIGSTDTQYF
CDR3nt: TGCGCCAGCAGCCAAGCAATAGGATCCACAGATACGCAGTATTTT

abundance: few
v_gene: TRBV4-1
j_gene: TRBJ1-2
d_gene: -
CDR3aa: CASSQGLFNYGYTF
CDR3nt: TGCGCCAGCAGCCAGGGATTATTTAACTATGGCTACACCTTC

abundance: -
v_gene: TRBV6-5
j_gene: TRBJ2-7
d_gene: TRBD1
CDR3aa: CASSYGTGLSYEQYF
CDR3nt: TGTGCCAGCAGTTACGGGACAGGGCTCTCCTACGAGCAGTACTTC

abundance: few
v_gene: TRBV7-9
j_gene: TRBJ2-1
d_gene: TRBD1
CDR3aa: CASSPPGTGSLEQFF
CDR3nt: TGTGCCAGCAGTCCTCCCGGGACAGGGTCTCTGGAGCAGTTCTTC

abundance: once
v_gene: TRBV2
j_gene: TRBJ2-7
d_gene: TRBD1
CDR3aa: CASRRDSFESYEQYF
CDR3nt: TGTGCCAGCAGAAGGGACAGCTTCGAATCTTACGAGCAGTACTTC

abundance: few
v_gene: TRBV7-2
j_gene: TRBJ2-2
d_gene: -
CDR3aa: CASSWRDSQNTGELFF
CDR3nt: TGTGCCAGCAGCTGGAGGGACAGTCAGAACACCGGGGAGCTGTTTTTT

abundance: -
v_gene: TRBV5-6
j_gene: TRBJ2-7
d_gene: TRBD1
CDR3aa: CASSRYRGLNLGEQYF
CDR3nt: TGTGCCAGCAGCCGTTACAGGGGGCTTAACTTGGGAGAGCAGTACTTC

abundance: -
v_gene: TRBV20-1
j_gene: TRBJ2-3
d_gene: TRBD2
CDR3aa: CSASALAGYTDTQYF
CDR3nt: TGCAGTGCTAGTGCCCTAGCGGGTTACACAGATACGCAGTATTTT

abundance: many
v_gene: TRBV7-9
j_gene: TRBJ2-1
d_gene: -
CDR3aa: CASSLRRGPYNEQFF
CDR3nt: TGTGCCAGCAGCTTAAGGCGGGGGCCGTACAATGAGCAGTTCTTC

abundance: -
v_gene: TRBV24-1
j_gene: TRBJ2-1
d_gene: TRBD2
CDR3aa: CATSEVTSGANEQFF
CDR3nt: TGTGCCACCAGTGAGGTGACTAGCGGTGCCAATGAGCAGTTCTTC

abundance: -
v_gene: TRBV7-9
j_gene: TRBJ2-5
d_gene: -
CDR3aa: CASSLVRVGETQYF
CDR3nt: TGTGCCAGCAGCTTGGTCAGGGTTGGAGAGACCCAGTACTTC

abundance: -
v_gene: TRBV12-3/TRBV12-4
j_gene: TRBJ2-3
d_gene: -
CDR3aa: CASSRPGARTDTQYF
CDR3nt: TGTGCCAGCAGTCGACCGGGAGCCCGCACAGATACGCAGTATTTT